The subject of this entry is one TCR beta chain. The data derive from a study of OX40 agonist ivuxolimab in advanced cancers. Study-level background: Patients were given ivuxolimab, an antibody that agonizes OX40 (CD134).

V lost 6 bases to trimming and J lost 6 bases; unmatched junction nucleotides: 9. The CDR3 is made up of 16 amino acids. Germline lookup yields CDR1 SGHTA and CDR2 FQGTGA. Repertoires were generated with immunoSEQ multiplex PCR, while TCRdb's copy carries only in-frame clones and drops some. The profile shows more than 50,000 clones, around four fifths of them singletons. The gene calls are TRBV7-3 and TRBJ2-2, with TRBD2 matching 11 bases. The sequence derives from an adult with an advanced solid tumor such as melanoma, head and neck, liver or kidney cancer. This material consisted of CD4+ or CD8+ T cells sorted from blood, taken in a trial of the OX40 agonist ivuxolimab. CDR3 amino acids: CASSYSPGLAAGELFF. DNA of the CDR3: TGTGCCAGCAGTTATTCGCCGGGACTAGCGGCCGGGGAGCTGTTTTTT. Together with reference TRBV7-3 and TRBJ2-2, the CDR3 gives the full variable domain: GAGVSQTPSNKVTEKGKYVELRCDPISGHTALYWYRQSLGQGPEFLIYFQGTGAADDSGLPNDRFFAVRPEGSVSTLKIQRTERGDSAVYLCASSYSPGLAAGELFFGEGSRLTVL.